This T cell receptor (beta chain) was profiled in a study of T cells in Graves' hyperthyroidism and ophthalmopathy. This clonotype was detected a few times. Recently diagnosed hyperthyroidism of less than 2 months' duration affected patients aged 18 to 65. Not enrolled were patients with uncontrolled infection, other autoimmune disease, pregnancy or lactation. Amplified TCR beta CDR3 regions derived from RNA transcripts. Initially, a first-round RT-PCR of the TCR CDR3 employed the HTBI primer set. TCRdb used MiXCR to reprocess the multiplex PCR reads, holding one entry per CDR3 protein. Of approximately 400,000 distinct CDR3 sequences listed, about 18% were seen once; the top ten hold about 4%. Germline V CDR1 and CDR2: SGHTA, FQGNSA. The CDR3 is 15 residues long. V was trimmed by 1 base and J by 5 bases, leaving 14 bases between them.

The sample comprised blood. The sequence was obtained from a woman in her late teens or twenties with Graves' hyperthyroidism. The J gene is TRBJ2-5, the V gene TRBV7-2; the D gene is possibly TRBD2 (5 bases). CDR3 region: CASSLGWSGEETQYF. In DNA, the CDR3 is TGTGCCAGCAGCTTAGGGTGGAGTGGGGAGGAGACCCAGTACTTC.